This T cell receptor (beta chain) was captured by sequencing in a study of beta chain features in type 1 diabetes. Only one heparinised blood draw was taken per donor, and its volume averaged around 120 mL. Findings of the study overall: Whether TCRB rearrangement is influenced by HLA type was left unresolved in this analysis.

The whole isolated RNA underwent reverse transcription, so sequencing captured expressed TCRB transcripts. Reads from naive, central memory and regulatory T cell samples averaged about 3.3 million. Libraries were prepared by immunoSEQ multiplex PCR; TCRdb keeps only in-frame clonotypes and omits some of them. The sample yields 310,000 or so clones, less than 10% seen once. This clone was seen a handful of times. Antigen unknown. CDR3 size: 12 residues. CDR1 is SGDLS and CDR2 is YYNGEE in the germline V gene. The V and J ends lost 4 bases and 2 bases respectively, with 6 bases between them. The clonotype was recovered from a woman aged 18-29 years in good health. This chain links TRBV9 with TRBJ2-5; D gene ambiguous. The sequencing input was central memory CD4+ T cells from blood. The CDR3 loop is CASSFLQETQYF. The CDR3 nucleotides read TGTGCCAGCAGCTTTTTGCAAGAGACCCAGTACTTC.